A selection of T cell receptor beta chains follows, all from one sample in a study of T-cell reconstitution after alpha-beta-depleted transplantation in children. TCRdb reprocessed the PCR reads via MiXCR and lists one record per CDR3 protein. The data hold over 400,000 distinct CDR3 sequences, with approximately 12% observed a single time. Sequencing used PBMCs from the stem cell graft donor, obtained from the stem cell graft. The receptors here all came from a human donor who donated a stem cell graft to a child with combined immunodeficiency. Each CDR3 is given with its conserved first and last residue. D genes are given only for firm matches. Where a row states a size, it is once, few, many or the class of an expanded clone; other rows omit it.

v_call	clone_size	j_call	d_call	cdr3_length	cdr3_nt	cdr3_aa
TRBV4-3	many	TRBJ2-1	TRBD2	16	TGCGCCAGCAGCCAAGAGTCCGGGGGGAGTTACAATGAGCAGTTCTTC	CASSQESGGSYNEQFF
TRBV3-1	few	TRBJ2-1	TRBD1	15	TGTGCCAGCAGCCACGCCGGGACAGGGTACAATGAGCAGTTCTTC	CASSHAGTGYNEQFF
TRBV11-2	many	TRBJ2-3	TRBD2	15	TGTGCCAGCAGCTTGCTAGCGGGGGGTATAGATACGCAGTATTTT	CASSLLAGGIDTQYF
TRBV3-1	few	TRBJ2-5	-	14	TGTGCCAGCAGCCGAGCGGACCGATTAGAGACCCAGTACTTC	CASSRADRLETQYF
TRBV4-3	few	TRBJ2-1	-	15	TGCGCCAGCAGCCAAGATCGCGCGCCTTACAATGAGCAGTTCTTC	CASSQDRAPYNEQFF
TRBV11-1	-	TRBJ2-5	TRBD2	18	TGTGCCAGCAGCTTAGGAAGCAGCGGGGGGGAGTACCAAGAGACCCAGTACTTC	CASSLGSSGGEYQETQYF
TRBV20-1	few	TRBJ1-6	-	13	TGCAGTGCTAGGAGTCACTTTAATTCACCCCTCCACTTT	CSARSHFNSPLHF
TRBV20-1	-	TRBJ1-6	TRBD1	16	TGCAGTGCTAGAGATCTAGGAACAGGGGATAATTCACCCCTCCACTTT	CSARDLGTGDNSPLHF
TRBV29-1	many	TRBJ2-3	-	13	TGCAGCGTTGATAACGGAGACACAGATACGCAGTATTTT	CSVDNGDTDTQYF
TRBV9	many	TRBJ2-5	-	15	TGTGCCAGCAGCGGGGGGGTCCCCTGGGGGGAGACCCAGTACTTC	CASSGGVPWGETQYF
TRBV11-2	few	TRBJ2-1	-	16	TGTGCCAGCAGCTTAGTAAACAATAGGCTCTACAATGAGCAGTTCTTC	CASSLVNNRLYNEQFF
TRBV4-2	few	TRBJ2-1	TRBD1	17	TGTGCCAGCAGCCCCGGGCCGCGGGACAGGGGTATCAATGAGCAGTTCTTC	CASSPGPRDRGINEQFF
TRBV18	-	TRBJ2-7	-	21	TGTGCCAGCTCCCGCAGGACAGGAGGGGTATGGCGGAAATTAAGCTCCTACGAGCAGTACTTC	CASSRRTGGVWRKLSSYEQYF
TRBV2	-	TRBJ2-4	TRBD1	12	TGTGCCAGCAGCGGACAGGGGAACATTCAGTACTTC	CASSGQGNIQYF
TRBV7-2	-	TRBJ1-2	-	15	TGTGCCAGCAGCCCACCCGACGGGAGTAACTATGGCTACACCTTC	CASSPPDGSNYGYTF
TRBV20-1	many	TRBJ2-7	-	13	TGCAGTGCTCGAACACTAACGGGCTACGAGCAGTACTTC	CSARTLTGYEQYF
TRBV7-9	many	TRBJ2-1	-	14	TGTGCCAGCAGCTTAGGGACGCCCGGCAATGAGCAGTTCTTC	CASSLGTPGNEQFF
TRBV20-1	-	TRBJ2-7	-	16	TGCAGTGCTAGAGATGAGTGGAGGGACGTTACCTACGAGCAGTACTTC	CSARDEWRDVTYEQYF
TRBV12-3/TRBV12-4	many	TRBJ1-2	-	14	TGTGCCAGCACGCCGGGACAACTATTCTATGGCTACACCTTC	CASTPGQLFYGYTF
TRBV6-1	-	TRBJ1-4	-	14	TGTGCCAGCAGTCGACAGACACAGAATGAAAAACTGTTTTTT	CASSRQTQNEKLFF
TRBV6-1	many	TRBJ1-1	TRBD1	14	TGTGCCAGCAGTGAACTGGGACAGGGCGGTGGGGCTTTCTTT	CASSELGQGGGAFF
TRBV20-1	-	TRBJ2-1	-	12	TGCAGTTCCCCTCTGTGGAACAATGAGCAGTTCTTC	CSSPLWNNEQFF
TRBV7-8	many	TRBJ2-7	-	13	TGTGCCAGCAGCTTGGGGCCGCGCTACGAGCAGTACTTC	CASSLGPRYEQYF
TRBV6-1	-	TRBJ1-3	-	14	TGTGCCAGCAGTGAGCTGCGTTGGGGAAACACCATATATTTT	CASSELRWGNTIYF
TRBV5-1	many	TRBJ2-3	-	16	TGCGCCAGCAGCTTGGTATCAGGGTATGACCCAGATACGCAGTATTTT	CASSLVSGYDPDTQYF
TRBV12-3/TRBV12-4	few	TRBJ2-4	TRBD2	17	TGTGCCAGCAGTTCTACTAGCGGGACGGTGGGCAAAAACATTCAGTACTTC	CASSSTSGTVGKNIQYF
TRBV5-1	-	TRBJ2-1	-	12	TGCGCCACTGGGACCGGCTACAATGAGCAGTTCTTC	CATGTGYNEQFF
TRBV5-1	-	TRBJ2-7	-	14	TGCGCCAGCAGCTTGGTTGTGTTCTCCTACGAGCAGTACTTC	CASSLVVFSYEQYF
TRBV6-4	-	TRBJ2-2	-	12	TGTGCCAGCGACAGATCCACCGGGGAGCTGTTTTTT	CASDRSTGELFF
TRBV7-2	few	TRBJ2-5	-	13	TGTGCCAGCAGCTTATCGAGTATGGAGACCCAGTACTTC	CASSLSSMETQYF
TRBV3-1	many	TRBJ2-1	-	13	TGTGCCAGCAGCCAAAACTCCTACAATGAGCAGTTCTTC	CASSQNSYNEQFF
TRBV7-2	-	TRBJ2-7	TRBD2	16	TGTGCCAGCAGCTTGGTCGGTACGGGAGGACCCTACGAGCAGTACTTC	CASSLVGTGGPYEQYF
TRBV7-2	-	TRBJ2-3	TRBD1	16	TGTGCCAGCAGCTTAGGCAGGGGGCGAGTATTAGATACGCAGTATTTT	CASSLGRGRVLDTQYF
TRBV7-9	-	TRBJ1-2	-	13	TGTGCCAGCAGCCCTAGTGGGGGTAATGGCTACACCTTC	CASSPSGGNGYTF
TRBV6-4	many	TRBJ1-1	-	13	TGTGCCAGCAGTGACTCCCCGGGCACTGAAGCTTTCTTT	CASSDSPGTEAFF
TRBV30	few	TRBJ2-4	TRBD1	11	TGTGCCTGGAAGACAGGGTACATTCAGTACTTC	CAWKTGYIQYF
TRBV3-1	-	TRBJ2-7	-	19	TGTGCCAGCAGCCAAGAGAGAGACAAGGGAACACAAGGTCCCTACGAGCAGTACTTC	CASSQERDKGTQGPYEQYF
TRBV7-9	many	TRBJ2-3	-	15	TGTGCCAGCAGTGGTGGCAGGGCGACCCCAGATACGCAGTATTTT	CASSGGRATPDTQYF
TRBV27	few	TRBJ1-6	-	12	TGTGCCAGCAGTTTCCGATCATCACCCCTCCACTTT	CASSFRSSPLHF
TRBV7-2	-	TRBJ2-7	-	13	TGTGCCAGCAGCCCAAACGGGGGTTACGAGCAGTACTTC	CASSPNGGYEQYF
TRBV20-1	few	TRBJ2-1	-	15	TGCAGTGCTAGAGATCGCCAGGGACCGTACAATGAGCAGTTCTTC	CSARDRQGPYNEQFF
TRBV2	-	TRBJ2-1	TRBD2	15	TGTGCCAGCAGGCTAGCGGGGGGAACCTACAATGAGCAGTTCTTC	CASRLAGGTYNEQFF
TRBV7-2	few	TRBJ1-1	-	15	TGTGCCAGCAGCTCATGGAGCGGCCCGAACACTGAAGCTTTCTTT	CASSSWSGPNTEAFF
TRBV20-1	-	TRBJ2-1	TRBD1	15	TGCAGTGCTAGAGATTTTGGGACAGGGGATGGCGAGCAGTTCTTC	CSARDFGTGDGEQFF
TRBV12-3/TRBV12-4	few	TRBJ2-1	-	15	TGTGCCAGCACCAACAGTTGGGGCTCAACCAATGAGCAGTTCTTC	CASTNSWGSTNEQFF
TRBV7-7	-	TRBJ2-3	TRBD2	15	TGTGCTAGCAGCTTAGGAGCGGGGGGACCAGATACGCAGTATTTT	CASSLGAGGPDTQYF
TRBV2	-	TRBJ2-1	TRBD2	15	TGTGCCAGCAGCGCCGGACTAGCGGGAGGTAGTGAGCAGTTCTTC	CASSAGLAGGSEQFF
TRBV29-1	few	TRBJ2-4	-	14	TGCAGCGTGACAGATCAAGGAGCCAAAAACATTCAGTACTTC	CSVTDQGAKNIQYF
TRBV12-3/TRBV12-4	many	TRBJ2-7	-	14	TGTGCCAGCAGTTCCAAAGTTCTGAGTTACGAGCAGTACTTC	CASSSKVLSYEQYF